Each of the 5 T cell receptor beta chains below was sequenced from the same sample in a study of CD8 T cells in ankylosing spondylitis. These receptors have no known antigen. TCRdb analysed the 5' RACE reads with MiXCR anew, one entry per CDR3 protein. This sample has just under 550,000 distinct CDR3 sequences; approximately 11% occur once, and the top ten carry 6.5% to 7%. Findings of the study overall: A motif in TCR beta, a set of under 10 highly homologous variants, appeared characteristic of ankylosing spondylitis blood.

The sequencing input was blood, either unsorted or a sorted T cell fraction (not recorded which). The receptor set was obtained from a male donor with ankylosing spondylitis.

The chain recombines TRBV20-1 with TRBJ2-3; a weak D match, TRBD1 (5 bases). CDR1 is DFQATT, CDR2 SNEGSKA, per germline (reference sequence). V was pared by 1 base and J by 2 bases, with 13 bases between. CDR3 length: 15 residues. The CDR3 DNA follows: TGCAGTGCTAGAGTGAAAGGACACGACACAGATACGCAGTATTTT. This translates into CSARVKGHDTDTQYF.

The CDR3 loop reads CASSFYLADTQYF. CDR3 nucleotide sequence: TGTGCCAGCAGTTTCTATCTAGCAGATACGCAGTATTTT. The rearrangement uses TRBV28 and TRBJ2-3; D gene unclear. V was shortened by 3 bases and J by 4 bases, with 8 bases between the two germline ends. Germline CDR1 MDHEN, CDR2 SYDVKM. The CDR3 runs to 13 residues. Combining the CDR3 with reference TRBV28 and TRBJ2-3 gives the whole variable domain DVKVTQSSRYLVKRTGEKVFLECVQDMDHENMFWYRQDPGLGLRLIYFSYDVKMKEKGDIPEGYSVSREKKERFSLILESASTNQTSMYLCASSFYLADTQYFGPGTRLTVL.

This clonotype appeared a few times. The DNA of the CDR3 is TGTGCCAGCAGCTTCGTCGAGGGGAGAAACGAGCAGTACTTC. It codes for CASSFVEGRNEQYF. The rearrangement uses TRBV7-9 and TRBJ2-7; D might be TRBD1 or TRBD2, each matching 5 bases. V was shortened by 3 bases and J by 5 bases, with 14 bases between the two germline ends. This CDR3 region has 14 residues. Germline CDR1 SEHNR, CDR2 FQNEAQ (reference sequence).

This chain uses TRBV29-1 with TRBJ1-2; no clear D gene. Trimming took off 5 bases at V and 6 bases at J, with 13 bases between the two ends. The CDR3 length is 12 residues. Germline assignment: CDR1 SQVTM and CDR2 ANQGSEA. The CDR3 loop is CSVLRGVDGYTF. Written as DNA, the CDR3 is TGCAGCGTTTTACGGGGAGTTGATGGCTACACCTTC.

The J gene is TRBJ1-2, the V gene TRBV6-6, with D perhaps matching TRBD1 (5 bases). Germline lookup yields CDR1 MNHNY and CDR2 SVGAGI (reference sequence). The CDR3 runs 13 residues. The germline V and J ends were trimmed by 0 bases and 5 bases, with 7 bases remaining between them. The CDR3 here is CASSYSTDYGYTF. For the CDR3, the DNA is TGTGCCAGCAGTTACTCGACAGATTATGGCTACACCTTC.